This TCR beta chain stems from a study of cytomegalovirus exposure and HLA in healthy donors (dated by TCRdb to the late 2010s). About the full investigation: An earlier analysis of 550 to 700 of the donors reported about 250 Gb of sequence data and roughly 110 million unique TCR beta sequences from 150 million to 200 million T cells. All discovery cohort repertoires had been generated using a single sequencing platform. To study patterns of TCR occurrence, a later analysis re-analyzed previously published TCR beta repertoires from just over 650 donors and added high-resolution HLA genotyping. In an earlier analysis of 500 to 650 of the donors, high-throughput TCR beta sequencing was used to judge whether each TCR beta V gene segment behaved as functional or pseudogenic. Donor age, sex, ethnicity and CMV serostatus were compiled together with the repertoire data. A later genetic analysis took genome-wide SNP genotypes for 398 of the 666 donors and used that subset as a discovery cohort. Of the roughly 400 genotyped donors, 75% to 85% were placed in the genetic ancestry cluster associated with self-reported Caucasian donors. The number of donors typed differed by locus, with roughly 629-640 for A, B, C, DRB1 and DQB1, around 520 for DQA1, nearly 610 for DPA1, and approximately 470 for DPB1. High-throughput TCR immunosequencing, statistical association of individual TCRs with disease status, and machine learning were combined to predict cytomegalovirus infection status. Among about 360 genotyped donors of the cohort, an average of 235,054 unique TCR beta nucleotide sequences were sequenced per donor, approximately 20% of them non-productive. The study profiled the T cell repertoires of fewer than 850 subjects by immunosequencing and related them to cytomegalovirus serostatus. Class I and class II HLA loci were covered by the typing at four-digit resolution. The study aimed to test whether cataloging public T cell receptors could reveal signatures of past pathogen exposure. Around 300 gigabases of sequencing data and some 85 million unique TCR sequences were included in an early release covering several hundred HLA-typed donors. Because of strong linkage in the cohort, four or five DR-DQ haplotypes were treated as single units for association and clustering. Rather than drawing on any new phenotypic data, the later analysis identified candidate immune exposures from TCR beta sequences and the way those sequences occurred across donors. In addition to the first cohort of approximately 670 subjects, a separate validation cohort of over 90 different subjects was used.

The full study reports these points: Because counts were too low, 15 or so rarely observed V segments, including chromosome 9 orphons, were excluded from the earlier analysis of 587 of the donors. Only TCR beta chains were sequenced in this cohort, and the absence of alpha or paired-chain data limited detectable features. In an earlier analysis of 587 of the donors, most TCR beta V segments appeared in productive rearrangements about 87% or about 30% of the time, broadly matching IMGT annotations. A later analysis reported that several top co-occurrence clusters appeared linked to parvovirus B19, influenza, CMV and Epstein-Barr virus. Most TCR sequences were observed very rarely across donors, whereas some public TCRs were present in many individuals. Presence/absence analyses assumed roughly uniform sequencing depth across donors, an assumption that may not hold. HLA typing was unavailable for some donors at each locus, so association tests used only the typed subset. The study gave a list of 150 to 200 TCR beta chains associated with cytomegalovirus. A later genetic analysis associated a missense DCLRE1C variant with V-gene and J-gene trimming of TCR beta chains, and an independent cohort replicated the association. Linkage disequilibrium might explain the correlated functional status among segregating V segments, but an unknown experimental factor could not be ruled out. In a later analysis, most CMV-associated TCR beta chains were found to appear HLA-restricted, with HLA associations seemingly driven largely by CMV exposure. According to a later analysis, TCR association rates differed among HLA loci, with DRB1 alleles showing the most associated TCRs and HLA-C alleles showing the fewest. A cluster of highly shared sequence variants was judged likely to be a technical artifact of the sequencing pipeline. A later genetic analysis reported fewer N-insertions in productive TCRs among donors in an Asian-associated ancestry cluster than the roughly 690-donor mean. The only immune exposure information available for the cohort was CMV serostatus. When HLA alleles, especially DR and DQ, strongly co-occurred, TCR associations were difficult to assign to individual alleles. It was suggested by the authors that the approach could potentially be generalized to other disease states and immunological phenotypes. In vitro tests confirmed that three of the cytomegalovirus-associated TCR beta chains recognize cytomegalovirus antigens. A later analysis associated 16,951 TCR beta sequences with specific HLA alleles at a false discovery rate of 0.05. Some IMGT-functional V segments, including TRBV6-2 and TRBV6-3, could not be distinguished by the 87-base-pair reads and were therefore excluded. In both the original and validation cohorts, the classifier was reported to diagnose cytomegalovirus status with high specificity and sensitivity. In a later analysis, HLA-associated TCR beta chains were found to be more clonally expanded and to have lower generation probabilities than equally common non-associated chains. A further reported finding was that TCR beta sequences accurately predicted the HLA-A and HLA-B alleles for most subjects in the first cohort.

Inclusive of the bounding cysteine and phenylalanine, the CDR3 is 15 residues long. CDR3 DNA is the only sequence kept; it has 45 bases, read in frame from the first base. At the junction V is shortened by 2 bases and J by 6 bases; bases outside the gene matches: 5. Via the germline V gene, CDR1 is MGHRA and CDR2 YSYEKL. In total, 666 healthy bone marrow donors made up the cohort. At the time of sampling, every cohort member was nominally healthy, though immune exposures that went unrecorded were likely present. The donor tested CMV seropositive, placing the donor among the 250 to 350 seropositive members of the cohort. Every donor gave a peripheral blood sample, and the peripheral blood mononuclear cells from that sample were used for TCR beta sequencing. Genomic DNA extraction from the blood cell samples was performed with the Qiagen DNeasy Blood Extraction Kit. In the case of this clone: It lacks a known antigen. The input lacks base qualities; no much larger clone sits a single base away.

The library was produced with the immunoSEQ multiplex PCR assay. The multiplex PCR relied on a mix of 60 forward primers for TCR Vbeta segments and 13 reverse primers for TCR Jbeta segments. A multiplex PCR assay on genomic DNA amplified the CDR3 region of rearranged TCR beta genes. Amplified TCR beta libraries were sequenced as 87-base-pair reads on the Illumina HiSeq System. Per the source publication's procedure: In a later analysis, tens of millions of unique TCR beta chains were counted across the roughly 670 repertoires, and about 10 million of these chains were shared by at least two donors. To remove PCR and sequencing errors, raw reads were error-corrected and collapsed into unique sequences using a nearest-neighbor algorithm that merged closely related sequences. CDR3 sequences were aligned to IMGT reference sequences to assign V, D and J gene segments. For a sequence to be retained, a match of at least six nucleotides was required to both a V gene segment and a J gene segment. Rearrangements were classified as productive when the CDR3 lacked stop codons and remained in frame with V and J, and all other rearrangements were classified as non-productive. Following IMGT convention, CDR3 was defined as the stretch from the second conserved V-encoded cysteine up to the conserved J-encoded phenylalanine. Sequences without an unambiguous match to a single V gene segment were excluded from the earlier analysis of 587 of the donors. An earlier analysis of 587 of the donors classified V segments as functional when productive rearrangements were above 56.7% and as segregating when the standard deviation between donors was above 5%. A statistical classification framework was built to diagnose cytomegalovirus status from the catalog of TCR beta chain sequences. In a later analysis, V and J genes were assigned by comparing TCR nucleotide sequences against IMGT/GENE-DB human TR gene sequences. A later analysis assigned CDR3 sequences and most-parsimonious VDJ recombination scenarios with the TCRdist pipeline. In a later analysis, each TCR beta chain was defined by its CDR3 amino acid sequence together with its V-gene family, and reads lacking a unique V-gene family were excluded. In a later analysis, fewer than 650 highly shared, low-generation-probability nucleotide sequences were removed to address suspected cross-contamination and a sequencing artifact. For each public chain, a later analysis derived a clonal expansion index from normalized ranks of inferred template counts within each repertoire. In a later analysis, generation probabilities were computed with a VDJ recombination model fitted to out-of-frame rearrangements, and the resulting probabilities were checked against IGoR. In a later analysis, TCR-TCR, TCR-HLA and TCR-CMV co-occurrence was scored with hypergeometric tests, and a repertoire-size bias correction was applied to TCR pairs. In a later analysis, false discovery rates were estimated by permuting HLA or CMV assignments 20 times. In a later analysis, co-occurring TCRs were grouped using DBSCAN, with TCRdist sequence similarity added in when clustering inside HLA-allele-positive subsets. Co-occurrence clustering excluded repertoires with fewer than 30,000 or more than 120,000 public chains, plus five with anomalous nucleotide sharing. Here the immuneACCESS table is served through TCRdb, limited to in-frame sequences with V and J called. Missing clones are a known gap in these copies; in checked studies unresolved V genes cover under half, and the rest lacks a known reason. The D gene and trimming were derived from the DNA, and the V and J assignments and clone size from that table. The table for this sample lists 150,000 to 200,000 clones; roughly 78% of them were counted only once. Clones ranked in the top ten supply about 4.6% of the sample.

The receptor was derived from a young woman in good health and CMV-seropositive. Sequencing input: PBMCs. The chain couples TRBV4-1 to TRBJ2-7; 12 bases in between match TRBD2. The bases read TGCGCCAGCAGCCAACCGACTAGCGGGAGAATCGAGCAGTACTTC. This codes for CASSQPTSGRIEQYF.